A selection of T cell receptor beta chains follows, all from one sample in a study of blood T cell repertoires in COVID-19. TCRdb's copy holds only in-frame clones and misses some; the assay was immunoSEQ multiplex PCR. The sample lists 200,000 to 250,000 clones, under 85% occurring once. Sequencing used peripheral blood. The receptors originated from a woman younger than 45 with COVID-19, enrolled during active disease. CDR3s include the opening cysteine and the closing phenylalanine or tryptophan. Fields, in order: CDR3 protein, clone size, J gene, V gene. Some rows have no size entry. The others give once, few or many, or a class for an expanded clone.

CDR3: CASSESNRNQPQHF
size: -
J: TRBJ1-5
V: TRBV2

CDR3: CASSTWTGKSEAFF
size: -
J: TRBJ1-1
V: TRBV7-9

CDR3: CASSESGLAGVAKNIQYF
size: -
J: TRBJ2-4
V: TRBV2

CDR3: CASSFIYREDEKLFF
size: -
J: TRBJ1-4
V: TRBV27

CDR3: CAWSLRGGPYEQYF
size: once
J: TRBJ2-7
V: TRBV30

CDR3: CASSGFRGSEAFF
size: -
J: TRBJ1-1
V: TRBV9

CDR3: CAWSGGGDADTQYF
size: -
J: TRBJ2-3
V: TRBV30

CDR3: CASSERRGGGGETQYF
size: -
J: TRBJ2-5
V: TRBV2

CDR3: CSVGGTGGGGYTF
size: few
J: TRBJ1-2
V: TRBV29-1

CDR3: CASSLVRTGAGFGPETQYF
size: -
J: TRBJ2-5
V: TRBV11-2

CDR3: CASSPPDSLYGYTF
size: -
J: TRBJ1-2
V: TRBV5-6

CDR3: CASSQEPRGTHNEQFF
size: -
J: TRBJ2-1
V: TRBV4-3

CDR3: CSVAHPELFF
size: -
J: TRBJ2-2
V: TRBV29-1

CDR3: CASSQNTGVAGELFF
size: -
J: TRBJ2-2
V: TRBV4-3

CDR3: CASSLKGTSGGVGLGETQYF
size: -
J: TRBJ2-5
V: TRBV27

CDR3: CASSLASPGDYYGYTF
size: few
J: TRBJ1-2
V: TRBV7-9

CDR3: CASSQGILQGRTEAFF
size: -
J: TRBJ1-1
V: TRBV4-3

CDR3: CASSSGGGSEQFF
size: -
J: TRBJ2-1
V: TRBV7-9